One sample yielded the 30 T cell receptor beta chains listed below, sequenced in a study of blood T cell repertoires in COVID-19. Using immunoSEQ multiplex PCR, the repertoire was profiled, and TCRdb retains in-frame clones only, with some absent. The repertoire holds roughly 77,000 clones, roughly 80% seen once, with less than 10% in the top ten. Material for sequencing was peripheral blood. These receptors all come from a human donor in a cohort sampled during active COVID-19.

This chain uses TRBV11-2 with TRBJ2-7; TRBD1 is a possible D gene (5 bases). CDR3 length: 15 amino acids. V gave up 2 bases and J gave up 6 bases, with 17 bases separating them. The V gene's germline CDR1 is SGHAT and CDR2 FQNNGV. The DNA for the CDR3 is TGTGCCAGCAGCTTAAAACAGGACCCCTTTTCCGAGCAGTACTTC. This codes for CASSLKQDPFSEQYF.

CDR3 region: CASSLVSRRGNNYGYTF. The CDR3 DNA reads TGTGCCAGCAGCTTAGTCAGCCGCAGGGGAAATAACTATGGCTACACCTTC. The chain joins TRBV11-3 to TRBJ1-2; perhaps TRBD1 as D (6 bases). This CDR3 comprises 17 residues. CDR1 is SGHNT, CDR2 YENEEA, per germline. Trimming removed 1 base from V and 1 base from J, with 16 bases in between.

The J gene is TRBJ2-2, the V gene TRBV7-9, with 7 bases aligning to TRBD1. Germline CDR1 and CDR2: SEHNR and FQNEAQ (reference sequence). The trim removed 6 bases at V and 3 bases at J, leaving 7 bases unmatched. CDR3 size: 15 residues. CDR3 nucleotide sequence: TGTGCCAGCAGTCCTTCTCAGGGGGACACCGGGGAGCTGTTTTTT. This encodes CASSPSQGDTGELFF.

This clone was counted a single time. The J gene is TRBJ2-5, the V gene TRBV30; a weak D match, TRBD1 (6 bases). The CDR3 sequence is 13 residues long. Germline values: CDR1 GTSNPN, CDR2 SVGIG (reference sequence). V lost 3 bases and J 4 bases, leaving 12 bases between the germline ends. CDR3 protein: CAWSGTTGETQYF. CDR3 bases: TGTGCCTGGAGCGGGACAACGGGAGAGACCCAGTACTTC.

This clone was picked up a small number of times. The chain recombines TRBV6-5 with TRBJ2-7; 7 bases fit TRBD1. V shed 8 bases, J shed 3 bases, and the junction held 10 bases outside the gene matches. The CDR3 extends over 14 amino acids. The germline gives CDR1 MNHEY, CDR2 SVGAGI. The CDR3 nucleotides are TGTGCCAGCGCTAGTACAGACAGGGTCTACGAGCAGTACTTC. Translating gives CASASTDRVYEQYF.

The rearrangement joins TRBV6-5 to TRBJ1-2; weak D call: TRBD1 (6 bases). V lost 5 bases and J lost 2, with 15 bases in between. The V gene's germline CDR1 is MNHEY and CDR2 SVGAGI. The CDR3 has 15 amino acids. CDR3 in DNA: TGTGCCAGCAGTAAATTAGGGACATTGAACTATGGCTACACCTTC. Its protein product is CASSKLGTLNYGYTF.

The chain recombines TRBV19 with TRBJ2-6, with TRBD1 matching 7 bases. Germline values: CDR1 LNHDA, CDR2 SQIVND (reference sequence). This CDR3 comprises 17 residues. V shed 7 bases and J 0 bases; nucleotides not matched to a gene: 9. This chain's CDR3 is CASTRQGSISGANVLTF. CDR3 nucleotides: TGTGCCAGTACCCGACAGGGTTCAATCTCTGGGGCCAACGTCCTGACTTTC. Variable domain in full (rest from reference TRBV19 and TRBJ2-6): DGGITQSPKYLFRKEGQNVTLSCEQNLNHDAMYWYRQDPGQGLRLIYYSQIVNDFQKGDIAEGYSVSREKKESFPLTVTSAQKNPTAFYLCASTRQGSISGANVLTFGAGSRLTVL.

The rearrangement uses TRBV10-3 and TRBJ1-4; unclear D gene. CDR3 length equals 15 residues. V lost 0 bases and J 4 bases, leaving 9 bases between the germline ends. The germline V gene has CDR1 ENHRY and CDR2 SYGVKD. In DNA form, the CDR3 reads TGTGCCATCAGTGAGTCGGGCAGGAATAATGAAAAACTGTTTTTT. Protein sequence: CAISESGRNNEKLFF.

The chain couples TRBV7-3 to TRBJ1-2; D is unclear. The CDR3 has 13 residues. V was clipped by 5 bases and J by 8 bases, with 15 bases between them. Germline V lookup: CDR1 SGHTA, CDR2 FQGTGA. CDR3 amino acids: CASSHPGGRGYTF. The CDR3 region has the DNA TGTGCCAGCAGCCACCCCGGAGGCCGAGGCTACACCTTC.

J is TRBJ1-2 and V is TRBV2; TRBD1 matches at 7 bases. The CDR3 extends over 13 amino acids. Germline CDR1 reads SNHLY; CDR2 reads FYNNEI. The J segment lost 8 bases and the V segment lost 5 bases, leaving 8 bases of the junction unmatched. The CDR3 DNA follows: TGTGCCAGCAGTTTAAGGGGGCGCGAAGGCTACACCTTC. Its protein product is CASSLRGREGYTF. The variable domain in full, completed from reference TRBV2 and TRBJ1-2, reads EPEVTQTPSHQVTQMGQEVILRCVPISNHLYFYWYRQILGQKVEFLVSFYNNEISEKSEIFDDQFSVERPDGSNFTLKIRSTKLEDSAMYFCASSLRGREGYTFGSGTRLTVV.

This chain uses TRBV9 with TRBJ1-1; tentatively, D is TRBD1 (6 bases). The V gene lost 0 bases and the J gene lost 4 bases, with 13 bases spanning the gap. Germline V CDR1 and CDR2: SGDLS, YYNGEE. The CDR3 sequence is 15 residues long. For the CDR3, the DNA is TGTGCCAGCAGCGTAGCTCCACAGGGTGTCACTGAAGCTTTCTTT. Its translation: CASSVAPQGVTEAFF.

The chain combines TRBV19 with TRBJ2-7; D might be TRBD2 (7 bases). Germline V gene lookup returns CDR1 LNHDA and CDR2 SQIVND (reference sequence). CDR3 length: 14 amino acids. V shed 6 bases and J shed 2 bases, with 14 bases lying between them. The CDR3 nucleotides are TGTGCCAGTAGAACCTCGGGGGGCCCCTACGAGCAGTACTTC. It specifies CASRTSGGPYEQYF.

This chain joins TRBV18 and TRBJ2-1; 12 bases align to TRBD2. The germline gives CDR1 KGHSH, CDR2 LQKENI. The CDR3 extends over 16 amino acids. V lost 5 bases, J lost 4 bases, and 6 bases stayed unmatched. The CDR3 bases are TGTGCCAGCTCATCCTCCCTAGCGGGGGGGTACAATGAGCAGTTCTTC. Protein sequence: CASSSSLAGGYNEQFF.

The chain has TRBV5-1 and TRBJ2-1; D remains unclear. V was pared by 0 bases and J by 6 bases, with 10 bases between. Germline lookup yields CDR1 SGHRS and CDR2 YFSETQ. This CDR3 region has 14 residues. The CDR3 spells CASSLGLLGNEQFF. DNA of the CDR3: TGCGCCAGCAGCTTGGGACTGTTAGGCAATGAGCAGTTCTTC. The whole variable domain, filled in from reference TRBV5-1 and TRBJ2-1, reads KAGVTQTPRYLIKTRGQQVTLSCSPISGHRSVSWYQQTPGQGLQFLFEYFSETQRNKGNFPGRFSGRQFSNSRSEMNVSTLELGDSALYLCASSLGLLGNEQFFGPGTRLTVL.

This sequence joins TRBV29-1 and TRBJ2-5, with D maybe TRBD2 (6 bases). The V gene's germline CDR1 is SQVTM and CDR2 ANQGSEA. The V and J ends lost 6 bases and 1 base respectively, with 15 bases between them. The length of the CDR3 is 14 residues. The CDR3 sequence: CSVGPGTLQETQYF. The CDR3 coding sequence is TGCAGCGTCGGCCCCGGGACTCTCCAAGAGACCCAGTACTTC.

The chain is built from TRBV2 and TRBJ1-5; TRBD1 matches at 9 bases. The trim removed 4 bases at V and 6 bases at J, leaving 7 bases unmatched. The CDR3 is made up of 15 amino acids. Looked up from germline, CDR1 is SNHLY and CDR2 is FYNNEI. CDR3 DNA: TGTGCCAGCAGTGGGGCCGGGACAGGGAGTCAGCCCCAGCATTTT. Its translation: CASSGAGTGSQPQHF. Full variable domain (missing parts from reference TRBV2 and TRBJ1-5): EPEVTQTPSHQVTQMGQEVILRCVPISNHLYFYWYRQILGQKVEFLVSFYNNEISEKSEIFDDQFSVERPDGSNFTLKIRSTKLEDSAMYFCASSGAGTGSQPQHFGDGTRLSIL.

The chain links TRBV7-9 to TRBJ1-5, with D maybe TRBD1 (5 bases). CDR3 length equals 14 residues. Germline CDR1 reads SEHNR; CDR2 reads FQNEAQ (reference sequence). Deletions cut 6 bases from V and 3 bases from J, with 12 bases between. CDR3 loop: CASSGPGVNQPQHF. CDR3 coding DNA: TGTGCCAGCAGTGGCCCGGGGGTCAATCAGCCCCAGCATTTT.

The chain joins TRBV2 to TRBJ2-2, with no clear D. V dropped 5 bases and J dropped 0 bases, with 7 bases sitting between them. Germline V gene sequence: CDR1 SNHLY, CDR2 FYNNEI. The length of the CDR3 is 14 residues. The CDR3 region is CASSINTNTGELFF. The CDR3, as DNA: TGTGCCAGCAGTATAAACACGAACACCGGGGAGCTGTTTTTT.

The CDR3 bases are TGTGCCAGCAGTTACCAGGCTAGCCCCCCTACGGCGTTCTTC. This gives the protein CASSYQASPPTAFF. V usage is TRBV6-2 or TRBV6-3 and J usage is TRBJ2-1; D is possibly TRBD2 (5 bases). The CDR3 is made up of 14 amino acids. V was cut by 2 bases and J by 15 bases, with 20 bases left in between. Looked up from germline, CDR1 is MNHEY and CDR2 is SVGEGT.

V is TRBV30 and J is TRBJ2-1; TRBD2 aligns across 10 bases. CDR1 is GTSNPN and CDR2 is SVGIG in the germline V gene (reference sequence). The CDR3 covers 14 residues. After removal of 3 bases from V and 2 bases from J, the junction contained 1 base not matched to a gene. The CDR3 nucleotides are TGTGCCTGGAGAAGCGGGGGGGCCTACAATGAGCAGTTCTTC. This encodes CAWRSGGAYNEQFF.

This chain links TRBV19 with TRBJ2-5; D not resolved. Germline values: CDR1 LNHDA, CDR2 SQIVND (reference sequence). V dropped 3 bases and J dropped 3 bases, with 11 bases sitting between them. CDR3 length: 14 amino acids. CDR3 bases: TGTGCCAGTAGTATCCGAGGAGATAAAGAGACCCAGTACTTC. Amino acid sequence: CASSIRGDKETQYF.

The chain is built from TRBV9 and TRBJ2-3; D is perhaps TRBD2 (7 bases). The CDR3 contains 17 residues. Between the trimmed V and J ends, which lost 1 base and 1 base, there was a span of 16 bases. From germline, CDR1 is SGDLS and CDR2 YYNGEE. As DNA, the CDR3 is TGTGCCAGCAGCGTAAGGGGGGGGAACAGCCGCACAGATACGCAGTATTTT. Protein product: CASSVRGGNSRTDTQYF.

Only a few counts were recorded for this clone. The CDR3 nucleotides read TGCGCCAGCAGCCAATTAAACAGGGCTGGGGCCAACGTCCTGACTTTC. Translated, it gives CASSQLNRAGANVLTF. The chain is built from TRBV4-1 and TRBJ2-6, with a possible D match to TRBD1 (6 bases). With 2 bases removed from V and 2 bases from J, the gap between germline ends came to 10 bases. This CDR3 is 16 amino acids long. Germline-derived CDR1 and CDR2 are MGHRA and YSYEKL.

The gene calls are TRBV6-5 and TRBJ2-2; tentatively, D is TRBD2 (5 bases). Trimming shortened V by 0 bases and J by 8 bases, and 13 bases separated the two germline ends. This CDR3 has 15 residues. Germline V lookup: CDR1 MNHEY, CDR2 SVGAGI. This chain's CDR3 is CASSYSTPGYGELFF. CDR3 DNA sequence: TGTGCCAGCAGTTACTCGACCCCGGGGTATGGGGAGCTGTTTTTT.

This clone was found once. The rearrangement links TRBV30 to TRBJ2-3; perhaps TRBD2 as D (7 bases). The germline CDR1 and CDR2 sequences are GTSNPN and SVGIG (reference sequence). The CDR3 is 15 amino acids. V was shortened by 3 bases and J by 4 bases, with 17 bases between the two germline ends. The CDR3 region has the DNA TGTGCCTGGAGAGCACGGGGGGCCCCCGCAGATACGCAGTATTTT. Translating gives CAWRARGAPADTQYF.

DNA of the CDR3: TGTGCCAGCAGTCCGAGGGTAACTAGCACAGATACGCAGTATTTT. Its protein is CASSPRVTSTDTQYF. This chain links TRBV3-1 (or the pseudogene TRBV3-2) with TRBJ2-3; TRBD2 might be the D (5 bases). This CDR3 contains 15 residues. V was shortened by 6 bases and J by 0 bases, with 13 bases between the two germline ends. The germline V gene encodes CDR1 LGHDT and CDR2 YNNKEL (reference sequence).

A single count supports this clone. The V call is TRBV12-5, the J call TRBJ2-1; tentative D call: TRBD1 (5 bases). Germline CDR1 is LGHNT and CDR2 is FRNRAP. The germline V and J ends were trimmed by 4 bases and 5 bases, with 12 bases remaining between them. The CDR3 has 14 amino acids. CDR3 sequence (DNA): TGTGCTAGTGGTTCCAAGGGGCCCGACAATGAGCAGTTCTTC. Protein sequence: CASGSKGPDNEQFF.

The genes are TRBV29-1 and TRBJ1-2, with 9 bases that match TRBD1. The CDR3 has 13 amino acids. V was pared by 6 bases and J by 5 bases, with 7 bases of the junction left unmatched. Germline V lookup: CDR1 SQVTM, CDR2 ANQGSEA. The CDR3: CSVRDRDKYGYTF. The DNA of the CDR3 is TGCAGCGTCCGGGACAGGGACAAGTATGGCTACACCTTC.

The chain links TRBV7-9 to TRBJ1-1, with a tentative D call TRBD1 (5 bases). V was trimmed by 0 bases and J by 10 bases, leaving 9 bases between them. Germline-derived CDR1 and CDR2 are SEHNR and FQNEAQ (reference sequence). This CDR3 is 12 amino acids long. CDR3 region: CASSLAAQGAFF. In DNA form, the CDR3 reads TGTGCCAGCAGCTTAGCGGCCCAGGGAGCTTTCTTT.

This clone was seen just once. The chain combines TRBV19 with TRBJ1-2; D is uncertain. CDR3 size: 15 residues. CDR1 is LNHDA, CDR2 SQIVND, per germline (reference sequence). The V and J ends lost 5 bases and 2 bases respectively, with 15 bases between them. CDR3 loop: CASSLSSLGNYGYTF. The CDR3 DNA reads TGTGCCAGTAGTTTATCAAGCCTCGGGAACTATGGCTACACCTTC. Full variable domain (rest looked up from reference TRBV19 and TRBJ1-2): DGGITQSPKYLFRKEGQNVTLSCEQNLNHDAMYWYRQDPGQGLRLIYYSQIVNDFQKGDIAEGYSVSREKKESFPLTVTSAQKNPTAFYLCASSLSSLGNYGYTFGSGTRLTVV.